One T cell receptor beta chain is described in this entry. Its cognate antigen is unknown. This sample was included in a study of immune evolution from preneoplasia to lung adenocarcinoma. The V segment lost 4 bases and the J segment 5 bases; nucleotides outside the gene matches: 6. CDR1 and CDR2 (germline): SGHRS, YFSETQ. The CDR3 totals 14 residues. Libraries were prepared by immunoSEQ multiplex PCR; TCRdb keeps only in-frame clonotypes and omits some of them. In the table there are thousands of clones, around 80% of which are singletons. Study-wide results and caveats: Later-stage lesions seemingly showed higher T cell density and diversity than normal lung.

Material: FFPE invasive lung adenocarcinoma tissue. The chain recombines TRBV5-1 with TRBJ2-5, with 9 bases fitting TRBD2. This TCR derives from a person in their sixties with lung adenocarcinoma. CDR3 sequence (DNA): TGCGCCAGCAGCAGGGGGACTAGCCGGGAGACCCAGTACTTC. Protein: CASSRGTSRETQYF.